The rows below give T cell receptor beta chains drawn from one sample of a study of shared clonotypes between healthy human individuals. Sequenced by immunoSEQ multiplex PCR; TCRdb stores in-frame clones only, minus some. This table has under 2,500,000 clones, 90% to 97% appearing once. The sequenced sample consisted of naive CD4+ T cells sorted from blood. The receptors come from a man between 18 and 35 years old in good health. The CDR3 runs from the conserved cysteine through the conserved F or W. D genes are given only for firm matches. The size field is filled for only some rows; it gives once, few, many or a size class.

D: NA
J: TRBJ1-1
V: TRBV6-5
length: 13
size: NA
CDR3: CASRSGMNTEAFF
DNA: TGTGCCAGCAGGTCAGGGATGAACACTGAAGCTTTCTTT

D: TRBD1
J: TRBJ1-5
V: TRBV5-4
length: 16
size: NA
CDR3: CASSLGGQGSNQPQHF
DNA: TGTGCCAGCAGCTTGGGGGGACAGGGGAGCAATCAGCCCCAGCATTTT

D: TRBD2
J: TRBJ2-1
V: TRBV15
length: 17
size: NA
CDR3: CATSRVLSAGAYNEQFF
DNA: TGTGCCACCAGCAGAGTTTTATCAGCGGGAGCTTACAATGAGCAGTTCTTC

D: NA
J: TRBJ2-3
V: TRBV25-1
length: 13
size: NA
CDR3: CASSLGGTDTQYF
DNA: TGTGCCAGCAGTCTGGGGGGCACAGATACGCAGTATTTT

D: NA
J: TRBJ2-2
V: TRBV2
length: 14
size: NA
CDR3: CASSERTDTGELFF
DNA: TGTGCCAGCAGTGAACGGACCGACACCGGGGAGCTGTTTTTT

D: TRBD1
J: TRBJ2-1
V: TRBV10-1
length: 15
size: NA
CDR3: CASSEGGVQGYEQFF
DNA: TGCGCCAGCAGTGAGGGGGGAGTACAGGGGTATGAGCAGTTCTTC

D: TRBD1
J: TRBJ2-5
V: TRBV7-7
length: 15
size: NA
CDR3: CASSSTTGETKTQYF
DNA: TGTGCTAGCAGCTCCACCACAGGGGAAACGAAGACCCAGTACTTC

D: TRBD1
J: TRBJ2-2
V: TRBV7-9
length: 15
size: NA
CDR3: CASRSGTGGTGELFF
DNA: TGTGCCAGCAGGTCCGGGACAGGGGGCACCGGGGAGCTGTTTTTT

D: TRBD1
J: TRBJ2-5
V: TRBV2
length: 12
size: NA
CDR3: CASSTGEETQYF
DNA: TGTGCCAGCAGCACAGGGGAAGAGACCCAGTACTTC

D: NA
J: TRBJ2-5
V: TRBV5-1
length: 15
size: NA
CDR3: CASSPPYPGVETQYF
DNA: TGCGCCAGCAGCCCTCCCTACCCGGGAGTGGAGACCCAGTACTTC

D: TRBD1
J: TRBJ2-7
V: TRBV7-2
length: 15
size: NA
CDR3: CASSSRQGFWYEQYF
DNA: TGTGCCAGCAGCTCCCGACAGGGTTTCTGGTACGAGCAGTACTTC

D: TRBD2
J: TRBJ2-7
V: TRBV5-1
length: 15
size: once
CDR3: CASSPSGGRSYEQYF
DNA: TGCGCCAGCAGCCCTAGCGGGGGGCGCTCCTACGAGCAGTACTTC

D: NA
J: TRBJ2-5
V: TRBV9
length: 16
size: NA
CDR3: CASSVEAGGPQETQYF
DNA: TGTGCCAGCAGCGTAGAGGCCGGGGGACCCCAAGAGACCCAGTACTTC

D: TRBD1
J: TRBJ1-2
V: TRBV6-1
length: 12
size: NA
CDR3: CASSERGHGYTF
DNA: TGTGCCAGCAGTGAAAGGGGGCATGGCTACACCTTC

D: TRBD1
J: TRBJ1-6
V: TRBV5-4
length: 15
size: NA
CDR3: CASSLGDRGSSPLHF
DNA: TGTGCCAGCAGCTTGGGGGACAGGGGCAGTTCACCCCTCCACTTT

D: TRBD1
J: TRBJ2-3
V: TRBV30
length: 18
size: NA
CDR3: CAWSPLRVQGARPDTQYF
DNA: TGTGCCTGGAGTCCCCTCCGTGTGCAGGGGGCTCGACCAGATACGCAGTATTTT

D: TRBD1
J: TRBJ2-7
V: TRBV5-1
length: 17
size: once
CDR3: CASSLVTGGVGSYEQYF
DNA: TGCGCCAGCAGCTTAGTGACAGGGGGAGTCGGATCCTACGAGCAGTACTTC

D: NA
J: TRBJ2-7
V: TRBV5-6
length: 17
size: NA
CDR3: CASSLPSGQGFSYEQYF
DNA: TGTGCCAGCAGCTTGCCGTCGGGGCAGGGCTTTTCCTACGAGCAGTACTTC

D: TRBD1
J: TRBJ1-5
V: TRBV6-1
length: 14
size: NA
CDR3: CASRSDRVGQPQHF
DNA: TGTGCCAGCAGGAGCGACAGGGTCGGGCAGCCCCAGCATTTT

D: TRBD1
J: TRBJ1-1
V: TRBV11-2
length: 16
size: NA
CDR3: CASSLENGQGTTEAFF
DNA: TGTGCCAGCAGCTTAGAGAACGGACAGGGGACCACTGAAGCTTTCTTT

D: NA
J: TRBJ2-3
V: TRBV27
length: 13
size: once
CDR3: CASSAQEMDTQYF
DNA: TGTGCCAGCAGTGCTCAGGAAATGGATACGCAGTATTTT

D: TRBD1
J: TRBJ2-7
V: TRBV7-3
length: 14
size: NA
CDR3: CASSAGTGGGEQYF
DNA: TGTGCCAGCAGCGCCGGGACAGGGGGCGGCGAGCAGTACTTC

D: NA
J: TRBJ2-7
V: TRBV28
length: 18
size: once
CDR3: CASSLRGLNRARGREQYF
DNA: TGTGCCAGCAGTTTACGGGGACTCAATAGGGCCCGCGGTCGCGAGCAGTACTTC

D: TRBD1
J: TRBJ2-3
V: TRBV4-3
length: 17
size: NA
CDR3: CASSQGPATGGPDTQYF
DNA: TGCGCCAGCAGCCAAGGTCCTGCGACAGGGGGCCCAGATACGCAGTATTTT

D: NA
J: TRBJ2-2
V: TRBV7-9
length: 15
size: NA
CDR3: CASSLGSGVTGELFF
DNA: TGTGCCAGCAGCTTAGGGTCCGGGGTCACCGGGGAGCTGTTTTTT

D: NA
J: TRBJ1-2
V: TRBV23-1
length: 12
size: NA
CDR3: CASSQSLGGYTF
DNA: TGCGCCAGCAGTCAATCGTTGGGTGGCTACACCTTC

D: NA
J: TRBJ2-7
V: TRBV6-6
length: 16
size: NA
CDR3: CASNTDASVPTYEQYF
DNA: TGTGCCAGCAATACCGACGCCTCGGTCCCGACCTACGAGCAGTACTTC

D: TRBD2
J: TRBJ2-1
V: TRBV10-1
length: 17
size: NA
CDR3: CASSESPSGGASLEQFF
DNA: TGCGCCAGCAGTGAGTCCCCTAGCGGGGGGGCCAGTCTTGAGCAGTTCTTC

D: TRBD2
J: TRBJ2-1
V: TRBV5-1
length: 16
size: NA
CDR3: CASSRRSSGSLNEQFF
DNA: TGCGCCAGCAGTCGACGCTCTAGCGGGAGTTTAAATGAGCAGTTCTTC

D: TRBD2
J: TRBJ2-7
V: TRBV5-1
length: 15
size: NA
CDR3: CASSLGLAGRYEQYF
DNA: TGCGCCAGCAGCTTAGGGCTAGCGGGGAGGTACGAGCAGTACTTC

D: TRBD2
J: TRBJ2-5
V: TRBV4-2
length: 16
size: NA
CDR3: CASSQGSGGVSETQYF
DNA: TGTGCCAGCAGCCAAGGGAGCGGGGGGGTGTCGGAGACCCAGTACTTC

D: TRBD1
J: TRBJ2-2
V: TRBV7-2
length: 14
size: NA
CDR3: CASSLGQYTGELFF
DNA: TGTGCCAGCAGTTTGGGACAGTACACCGGGGAGCTGTTTTTT

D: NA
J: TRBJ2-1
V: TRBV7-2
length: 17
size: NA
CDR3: CASSLAGLGPSYNEQFF
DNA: TGTGCCAGCAGCTTAGCCGGGCTGGGTCCCTCCTACAATGAGCAGTTCTTC

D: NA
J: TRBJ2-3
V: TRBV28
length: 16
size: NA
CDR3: CASSSVIAVRTDTQYF
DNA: TGTGCCAGCAGTTCCGTCATAGCGGTAAGGACAGATACGCAGTATTTT

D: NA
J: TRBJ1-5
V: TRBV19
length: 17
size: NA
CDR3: CASSIHPGGVSNQPQHF
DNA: TGTGCCAGTAGTATTCACCCCGGTGGAGTAAGCAATCAGCCCCAGCATTTT

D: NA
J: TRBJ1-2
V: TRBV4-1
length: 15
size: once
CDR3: CASSQDANSLYGYTF
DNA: TGCGCCAGCAGCCAAGATGCGAACAGCCTCTATGGCTACACCTTC

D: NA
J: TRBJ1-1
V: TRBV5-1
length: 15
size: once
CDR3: CASSLGQTLNTEAFF
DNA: TGCGCCAGCAGCTTAGGACAGACTCTGAACACTGAAGCTTTCTTT

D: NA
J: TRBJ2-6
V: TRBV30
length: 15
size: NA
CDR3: CAWSYRSSGANVLTF
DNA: TGTGCCTGGAGCTACAGGAGCTCTGGGGCCAACGTCCTGACTTTC

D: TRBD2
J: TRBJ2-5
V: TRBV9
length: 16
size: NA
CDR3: CASSAVLAGAGETQYF
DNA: TGTGCCAGCAGCGCAGTATTAGCGGGAGCGGGTGAGACCCAGTACTTC

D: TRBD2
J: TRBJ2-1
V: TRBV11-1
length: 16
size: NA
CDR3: CASSRNLAGGYNEQFF
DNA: TGTGCCAGCAGCAGGAATCTAGCGGGAGGCTACAATGAGCAGTTCTTC

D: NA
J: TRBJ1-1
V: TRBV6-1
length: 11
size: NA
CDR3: CASSRDLAAFF
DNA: TGTGCCAGCAGCCGGGACCTGGCGGCTTTCTTT

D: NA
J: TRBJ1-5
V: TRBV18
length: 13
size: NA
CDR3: CASSPPLGQPQHF
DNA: TGTGCCAGCTCACCACCACTCGGGCAGCCCCAGCATTTT

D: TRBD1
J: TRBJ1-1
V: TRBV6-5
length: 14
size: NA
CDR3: CASRVRQGNTEAFF
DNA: TGTGCCAGCAGGGTACGACAGGGGAACACTGAAGCTTTCTTT

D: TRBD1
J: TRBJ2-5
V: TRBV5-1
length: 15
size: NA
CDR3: CASSFEPTGSETQYF
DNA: TGCGCCAGCAGCTTTGAACCGACAGGGTCGGAGACCCAGTACTTC

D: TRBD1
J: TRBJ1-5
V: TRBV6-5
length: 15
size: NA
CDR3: CASSRTGSANQPQHF
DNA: TGTGCCAGCAGTCGGACAGGGTCCGCCAATCAGCCCCAGCATTTT

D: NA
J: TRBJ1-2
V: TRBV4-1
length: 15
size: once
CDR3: CASSQGRAPNYGYTF
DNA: TGCGCCAGCAGCCAGGGCAGGGCCCCCAACTATGGCTACACCTTC

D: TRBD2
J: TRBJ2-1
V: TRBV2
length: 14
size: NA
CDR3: CASTGTSGNNEQFF
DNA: TGTGCCAGCACGGGGACTAGCGGTAACAATGAGCAGTTCTTC

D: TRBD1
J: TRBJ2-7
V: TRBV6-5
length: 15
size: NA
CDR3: CASRLQGRGTYEQYF
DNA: TGTGCCAGCAGACTACAGGGGCGAGGGACCTACGAGCAGTACTTC

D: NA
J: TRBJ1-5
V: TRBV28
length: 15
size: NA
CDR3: CASSGQRIGNQPQHF
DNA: TGTGCCAGCAGTGGTCAACGGATTGGCAATCAGCCCCAGCATTTT

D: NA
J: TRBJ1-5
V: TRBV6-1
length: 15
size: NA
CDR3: CASSDLRGGGQPQHF
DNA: TGTGCCAGCAGTGATTTAAGGGGGGGCGGTCAGCCCCAGCATTTT

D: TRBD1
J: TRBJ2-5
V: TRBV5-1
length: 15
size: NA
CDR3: CASSWGDRGMETQYF
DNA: TGCGCCAGCAGCTGGGGGGACAGGGGGATGGAGACCCAGTACTTC

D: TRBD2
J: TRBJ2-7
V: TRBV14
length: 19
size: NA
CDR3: CASSQATGQSGRRIYEQYF
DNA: TGTGCCAGCAGCCAAGCAACGGGACAGAGCGGGAGGAGGATTTACGAGCAGTACTTC

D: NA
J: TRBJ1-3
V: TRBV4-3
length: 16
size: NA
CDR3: CASSQDLFGGGNTIYF
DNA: TGCGCCAGCAGCCAAGATCTATTTGGTGGGGGAAACACCATATATTTT

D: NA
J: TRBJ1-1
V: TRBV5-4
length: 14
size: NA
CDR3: CASSPLTVGTEAFF
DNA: TGTGCCAGCAGCCCATTGACAGTTGGGACTGAAGCTTTCTTT

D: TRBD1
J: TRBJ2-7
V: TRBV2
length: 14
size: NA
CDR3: CASSDRTGSGEQYF
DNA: TGTGCCAGCAGTGACCGGACAGGGTCGGGCGAGCAGTACTTC

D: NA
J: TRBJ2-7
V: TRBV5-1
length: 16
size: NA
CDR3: CASSLAEGQGGREQYF
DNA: TGCGCCAGCAGCTTGGCCGAAGGGCAGGGAGGTCGGGAGCAGTACTTC

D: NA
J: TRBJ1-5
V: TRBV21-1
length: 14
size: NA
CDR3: CASTSRLRDQPQHF
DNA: TGTGCCAGCACCTCAAGGTTAAGAGATCAGCCCCAGCATTTT

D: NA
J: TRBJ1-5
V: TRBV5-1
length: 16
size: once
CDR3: CASSFWKTLQTQPQHF
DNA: TGCGCCAGCAGCTTCTGGAAGACCCTGCAGACGCAGCCCCAGCATTTT